One and the same sample provided the 8 T cell receptor beta chains below, sequenced in a study of blood T cell repertoires in COVID-19. Produced via immunoSEQ multiplex PCR; TCRdb's table is partial and in-frame only. The sample lists over 250,000 clones; 83% were seen once. Sequencing was carried out using peripheral blood. These receptors came from a woman aged 45-65 years who had recovered from COVID-19.

Details on this clone: The same CDR3 also results from other DNA sequences found in this sample. The rearrangement links TRBV7-2 to TRBJ1-1; TRBD1 matches at 9 bases. The ends lost 5 bases at V and 3 bases at J; junction bases unmatched: 1. The CDR3 loop spans 13 amino acids. Looked up from germline, CDR1 is SGHTA and CDR2 is FQGNSA. The CDR3 sequence: CASSRQGDTEAFF. The CDR3, as DNA: TGTGCCAGCAGCCGACAGGGGGACACTGAAGCTTTCTTT. The whole variable domain, filled in from reference TRBV7-2 and TRBJ1-1, reads GAGVSQSPSNKVTEKGKDVELRCDPISGHTALYWYRQSLGQGLEFLIYFQGNSAPDKSGLPSDRFSAERTGGSVSTLTIQRTQQEDSAVYLCASSRQGDTEAFFGQGTRLTVV.

The V gene is TRBV7-3, the J gene TRBJ1-3; 8 positions match TRBD1. Per the germline V gene, CDR1 is SGHTA and CDR2 is FQGTGA. V was pared by 5 bases and J by 3 bases, with 6 bases of the junction left unmatched. The CDR3 runs to 15 residues. CDR3 sequence: CASSPSGGYGNTIYF. The CDR3 DNA is TGTGCCAGCAGCCCTTCAGGGGGCTATGGAAACACCATATATTTT.

The chain joins TRBV24-1 to TRBJ2-1; TRBD1 aligns across 7 bases. Trimming cost V 4 bases and J 8 bases; bases outside gene matches: 10. This CDR3 has 15 amino acids. Per germline, CDR1 KGHDR and CDR2 SFDVKD. The CDR3 nucleotides are TGTGCCACCAGTGAACCGACAGGGCCGAGGGATGAGCAGTTCTTC. Protein: CATSEPTGPRDEQFF.

The genes are TRBV28 and TRBJ2-7; a weak D match, TRBD2 (6 bases). The CDR3 loop spans 11 amino acids. The V end lost 3 bases, the J end lost 6 bases, and 6 bases lay between the germline ends. The germline gives CDR1 MDHEN, CDR2 SYDVKM. The CDR3 nucleotides read TGTGCCAGCAGTTTGACTAGCGAGCAGTACTTC. Translation gives CASSLTSEQYF.

The chain employs TRBV27 and TRBJ1-2, with 10 positions matching TRBD1. CDR3 size: 13 residues. Germline loops: CDR1 MNHEY, CDR2 SMNVEV (reference sequence). V trimming: 7 bases; J trimming: 3 bases; junction bases outside the gene matches: 2. In nucleotides, the CDR3 is TGTGCCAGCATGGGGACAGGGGACTATGGCTACACCTTC. Encoded protein: CASMGTGDYGYTF.

Here the CDR3 reads CASSPLGDSRPEKLFF. The DNA for the CDR3 is TGTGCCAGCAGTCCTTTGGGGGACAGCCGGCCTGAAAAACTGTTTTTT. This chain links TRBV28 with TRBJ1-4, with 7 positions matching TRBD1. The germline gives CDR1 MDHEN, CDR2 SYDVKM. Trimming cost V 5 bases and J 7 bases; bases outside gene matches: 13. CDR3 length: 16 residues.

This clone was picked up one time. The V gene is TRBV18, the J gene TRBJ1-4; possible D gene TRBD1, 6 bases. The V end was cut by 5 bases, the J end by 8 bases, with 18 bases between. CDR1 KGHSH and CDR2 LQKENI come from the germline V gene. The CDR3 extends over 15 amino acids. The CDR3 nucleotides are TGTGCCAGCTCAGCCGAGGGGATTCAGGGGGAAAAACTGTTTTTT. It specifies CASSAEGIQGEKLFF.

This chain links TRBV18 with TRBJ1-2, with D possibly being TRBD1 (5 bases). V dropped 6 bases and J dropped 4 bases, with 12 bases sitting between them. CDR1 is KGHSH, CDR2 LQKENI, per germline. The CDR3 extends over 13 amino acids. This chain's CDR3 is CASSARAFYGYTF. As DNA, the CDR3 is TGTGCCAGCTCCGCCAGGGCTTTCTATGGCTACACCTTC.